One and the same sample provided the 5 T cell receptor beta chains below, sequenced in a study of blood T cell repertoires in COVID-19. The method was immunoSEQ multiplex PCR; TCRdb's version includes in-frame clones alone and lacks a portion of them. The table includes 130,000 or so clones, about 89% detected once. Sequencing was carried out using peripheral blood. The receptor source for this set is a woman in her seventies with COVID-19, enrolled during active disease.

The chain recombines TRBV7-2 with TRBJ2-7, with D possibly TRBD2 on 5 matching bases. Between the trimmed V and J ends, which lost 2 bases and 5 bases, there was a span of 10 bases. CDR1 and CDR2 (germline): SGHTA, FQGNSA. CDR3 length equals 13 residues. The CDR3 coding sequence is TGTGCCAGCAGCTTATGGGAGATCAACGAGCAGTACTTC. Its translation: CASSLWEINEQYF.

This clone was observed once. The genes are TRBV7-2 and TRBJ1-4; TRBD1 matches 8 bases. This CDR3 is built from 14 residues. The V gene's germline CDR1 is SGHTA and CDR2 FQGNSA. V lost 5 bases, J lost 7 bases, and 6 bases stayed unmatched. DNA for the CDR3: TGTGCCAGCAGCAGAGACAGGGGAGCTGAAAAACTGTTTTTT. Its translation is CASSRDRGAEKLFF.

The CDR3 region has the DNA TGCGCCAGCAGCCGGTCGTTAGCCCAGGGGCAAGAGACCCAGTACTTC. Protein sequence: CASSRSLAQGQETQYF. This chain uses TRBV4-1 with TRBJ2-5, with D possibly being TRBD1 (6 bases). The V and J ends lost 4 bases and 2 bases respectively, with 17 bases between them. Germline-derived CDR1 and CDR2 are MGHRA and YSYEKL. The CDR3 sequence is 16 residues long.

The V and J genes are TRBV4-1 and TRBJ2-1; D unclear. CDR1 MGHRA and CDR2 YSYEKL come from the germline V gene. There are 15 residues in the CDR3. Trimming took 0 bases from V and 7 from J, leaving 13 bases between them. The CDR3 bases are TGCGCCAGCAGCCAAGAGTCACCTCGGAGAAATGAGCAGTTCTTC. It specifies CASSQESPRRNEQFF.

The rearrangement joins TRBV5-5 to TRBJ1-3, with D perhaps matching TRBD1 (5 bases). Deletions cut 0 bases from V and 0 bases from J, with 10 bases between. The CDR3 contains 16 residues. Germline CDR1 SGHKS, CDR2 YYEKEE (reference sequence). CDR3 residues: CASSLATGNSGNTIYF. The DNA of the CDR3 is TGTGCCAGCAGCTTGGCAACAGGCAACTCTGGAAACACCATATATTTT.